What follows are 15 T cell receptor beta chains derived from one specimen sequenced in a study of blood T cell repertoires in COVID-19 (dated by TCRdb to the early 2020s). The method behind the library was the immunoSEQ multiplex PCR assay. TCRdb retrieved this table from immuneACCESS and kept in-frame rearrangements only. Not all clones are present; in checked studies, unresolved V genes account for under half, and no reason is known for the remainder. For this sample the table gives fewer than 200,000 clones, of which approximately 90% were detected only once. In total, the top ten clones hold 2% to 2.5% of the sample. Sequenced input: peripheral blood. These receptors were obtained from a man aged 50 or older who had recovered from COVID-19.

This clone was seen a handful of times. The chain uses TRBV6-4 and TRBJ1-1; D is possibly TRBD1 (5 bases). Trimming stripped 7 bases from V and 3 bases from J, with 12 bases between. This CDR3 has 13 residues. In germline, CDR1 is MRHNA, CDR2 SNTAGT. CDR3 in DNA: TGTGCCAGCAAAGCAGGGTTTGACACTGAAGCTTTCTTT. Residues: CASKAGFDTEAFF.

The J gene is TRBJ1-1, the V gene TRBV9, with TRBD1 matching 8 bases. This CDR3 has 16 amino acids. After removal of 1 base from V and 3 bases from J, the junction contained 8 bases not matched to a gene. Germline V gene sequence: CDR1 SGDLS, CDR2 YYNGEE. The CDR3 DNA reads as TGTGCCAGCAGCGTATCCCGACAGGGGAGGGACACTGAAGCTTTCTTT. Translation gives CASSVSRQGRDTEAFF.

This clone was picked up one time. V usage is TRBV12-2 and J usage is TRBJ1-1. TRBV12-2 is designated a pseudogene. There are 13 residues in the CDR3. The CDR3 is CASRPVLDTEAFF. The CDR3 DNA reads as TGTGCAAGTCGGCCGGTCCTGGACACTGAAGCTTTCTTT.

This chain uses TRBV6-2 or TRBV6-3 with TRBJ1-5, with no clear D. CDR1 is MNHEY, CDR2 SVGEGT, per germline. CDR3 length equals 15 residues. The V and J ends lost 0 bases and 3 bases respectively, with 9 bases between them. Here the CDR3 DNA reads TGTGCCAGCAGTTACTCCGGTGCAACCAATCAGCCCCAGCATTTT. It codes for CASSYSGATNQPQHF.

The V and J genes are TRBV27 and TRBJ2-7; 8 positions match TRBD2. The junction had 5 bases not matched to a gene; V was cut back by 5 bases and J by 2 bases. Germline V CDR1 and CDR2: MNHEY, SMNVEV (reference sequence). There are 14 residues in the CDR3. For the CDR3, the DNA is TGTGCCAGCAGTCCTCTCGGGGGGGCCTACGAGCAGTACTTC. Its protein is CASSPLGGAYEQYF.

The V and J genes are TRBV7-8 and TRBJ2-7, with 7 positions matching TRBD2. Trimming took 1 base from V and 2 from J; bases not matched to a gene: 8. Germline CDR1 reads SGHVS; CDR2 reads FQNEAQ. This CDR3 is 16 amino acids long. The CDR3 coding sequence is TGTGCCAGCAGCTTAGTCGGGGGGAAGGAGACCTACGAGCAGTACTTC. Amino acids: CASSLVGGKETYEQYF.

This chain links TRBV7-9 with TRBJ2-7, with 9 bases identical to TRBD2. Trimming removed 1 base from V and 4 bases from J; junction bases left unmatched: 8. The CDR3 runs 16 residues. Germline CDR1 SEHNR, CDR2 FQNEAQ (reference sequence). As DNA, the CDR3 is TGTGCCAGCAGCTTAGGCACTAGCGGGTTTGGGTACGAGCAGTACTTC. It specifies CASSLGTSGFGYEQYF.

The chain is built from TRBV3-1 (or the pseudogene TRBV3-2) and TRBJ1-5, with TRBD1 as a possible D gene (5 bases). CDR3 length equals 15 residues. Trimming stripped 3 bases from V and 3 bases from J, with 12 bases between. CDR1 and CDR2 from the germline V gene are LGHDT and YNNKEL (reference sequence). CDR3 loop: CASSQGQATNQPQHF. The CDR3 nucleotides read TGTGCCAGCAGCCAGGGGCAGGCCACCAATCAGCCCCAGCATTTT.

The chain employs TRBV29-1 and TRBJ2-3, with D tentatively TRBD1 (6 bases). The CDR3 sequence is 11 residues long. Deletions cut 8 bases from V and 4 bases from J, with 10 bases between. Germline CDR1 SQVTM, CDR2 ANQGSEA. CDR3 region: CSPRTADTQYF. The CDR3, as DNA: TGCAGCCCTCGGACAGCAGATACGCAGTATTTT.

The genes are TRBV29-1 and TRBJ2-5; maybe TRBD2 (6 bases). Germline-derived CDR1 and CDR2 are SQVTM and ANQGSEA. This CDR3 comprises 12 residues. V was shortened by 4 bases and J by 5 bases, with 11 bases between the two germline ends. The CDR3: CSVGRDWETQYF. The CDR3 DNA sequence: TGCAGCGTTGGACGGGACTGGGAGACCCAGTACTTC.

The chain links TRBV6-5 to TRBJ2-7; D might be TRBD2 (5 bases). Germline-derived CDR1 and CDR2 are MNHEY and SVGAGI. Trimming stripped 8 bases from V and 3 bases from J, with 20 bases between. The CDR3 has 15 residues. CDR3 nucleotides: TGTGCCAGCCAAGTGAGCCACCGAGGGAACTACGAGCAGTACTTC. It is translated as CASQVSHRGNYEQYF.

Remarks on this clone: Other DNA sequences from this sample encode an identical CDR3 as well. V and J are TRBV30 and TRBJ2-1, with 8 bases that match TRBD2. The CDR3 loop spans 13 amino acids. V gave up 0 bases and J gave up 7 bases; unmatched junction bases: 2. In germline, CDR1 is GTSNPN, CDR2 SVGIG (reference sequence). The CDR3 protein is CAWSVGGDNEQFF. The CDR3 DNA is TGTGCCTGGAGTGTCGGGGGGGATAATGAGCAGTTCTTC.

V and J are TRBV6-5 and TRBJ1-5, with 8 bases matching TRBD1. The CDR3 is 15 residues long. J was trimmed by 1 base and V by 5 bases; bases with no gene match: 4. CDR1 is MNHEY, CDR2 SVGAGI, per germline. DNA for the CDR3: TGTGCCAGCAGTATAGACAGGGGCAGCAATCAGCCCCAGCATTTT. Translation gives CASSIDRGSNQPQHF.

The rearrangement links TRBV6-5 to TRBJ2-7; 8 bases are a match to TRBD1. Germline-derived CDR1 and CDR2 are MNHEY and SVGAGI. J lost 4 bases, V lost 5 bases, and 10 bases had no gene match. This CDR3 spans 15 amino acids. The CDR3 region is CASSKTGQGAYEQYF. In DNA, the CDR3 is TGTGCCAGCAGTAAGACGGGGCAGGGGGCTTACGAGCAGTACTTC.

This rearrangement joins TRBV19 to TRBJ1-5; 10 nucleotides agree with TRBD1. Germline values: CDR1 LNHDA, CDR2 SQIVND (reference sequence). The trim removed 4 bases at V and 7 bases at J, leaving 7 bases unmatched. The CDR3 has 15 residues. The CDR3 DNA reads TGTGCCAGTAGTACCAGGACAGGGGGTGGCCAGCCCCAGCATTTT. It specifies CASSTRTGGGQPQHF.